This T cell receptor (beta chain) appears in the sequencing data of a study of cytomegalovirus exposure and HLA in healthy donors. Study-wide results and limits: For TCR beta chains, V- and J-gene trimming was later linked to a missense DCLRE1C variant.

As regards this clone: Its target is unknown.

The PCR was carried out with 60 Vbeta primers and 13 Jbeta primers. The table came from immunoSEQ multiplex PCR; TCRdb's copy has only in-frame clones and leaves some out. The sample includes roughly 150,000 clones, 82% of them seen just once. V trimming: 5 bases; J trimming: 5 bases; junction bases outside the gene matches: 3. CDR1 is MDHEN, CDR2 SYDVKM, per germline. The length of the CDR3 is 13 residues. The receptor comes from a male donor in good health and CMV-seronegative. V gene TRBV28 combines with J gene TRBJ1-2; 9 bases fit TRBD1. The sample was PBMCs. The CDR3 DNA reads as TGTGCCAGCAGTGGGACAGGGAGTTATGGCTACACCTTC. Protein product: CASSGTGSYGYTF.